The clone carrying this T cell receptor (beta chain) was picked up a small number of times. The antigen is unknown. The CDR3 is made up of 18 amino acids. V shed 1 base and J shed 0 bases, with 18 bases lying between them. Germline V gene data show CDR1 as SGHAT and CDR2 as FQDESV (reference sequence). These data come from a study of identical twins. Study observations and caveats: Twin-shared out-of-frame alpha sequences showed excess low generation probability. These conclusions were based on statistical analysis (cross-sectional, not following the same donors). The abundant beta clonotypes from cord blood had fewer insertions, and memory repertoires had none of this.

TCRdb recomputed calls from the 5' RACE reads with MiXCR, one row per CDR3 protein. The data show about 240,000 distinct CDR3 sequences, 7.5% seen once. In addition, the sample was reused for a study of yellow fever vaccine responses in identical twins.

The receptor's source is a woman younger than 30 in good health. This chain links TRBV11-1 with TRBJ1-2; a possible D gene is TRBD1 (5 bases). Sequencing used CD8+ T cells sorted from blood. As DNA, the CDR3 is TGTGCCAGCAGCTTAGTGGCCGCGACAGCCCAGACTAACTATGGCTACACCTTC. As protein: CASSLVAATAQTNYGYTF.